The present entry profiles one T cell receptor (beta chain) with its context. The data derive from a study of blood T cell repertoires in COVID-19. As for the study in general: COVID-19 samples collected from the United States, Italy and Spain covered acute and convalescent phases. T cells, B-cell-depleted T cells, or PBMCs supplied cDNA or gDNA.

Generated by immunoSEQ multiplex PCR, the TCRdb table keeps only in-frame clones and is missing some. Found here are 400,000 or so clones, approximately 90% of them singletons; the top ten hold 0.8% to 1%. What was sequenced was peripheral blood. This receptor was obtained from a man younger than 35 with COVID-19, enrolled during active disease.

CDR3 sequence: CASSLALGRELFF. The CDR3 coding sequence is TGTGCCAGCAGCTTAGCACTGGGCAGGGAGCTGTTTTTT. V and J are TRBV7-6 and TRBJ2-2; unclear D gene. The length of the CDR3 is 13 residues. From germline, CDR1 is SGHVS and CDR2 FNYEAQ. Trimming left V 0 bases short and J 9 bases short, with 8 bases between.